These 24 T cell receptor beta chains were all obtained from the same sample, sequenced in a study of cytotoxic CD8 clonotypes in ibrutinib-treated CLL. TCRdb keeps only in-frame clones here, not all; method: immunoSEQ multiplex PCR. The sample has under 150,000 clones, 80% to 90% seen once. The source was PBMCs, collected after 24 months of ibrutinib treatment. The receptors shown here come from a human donor with chronic lymphocytic leukemia.

The chain couples TRBV6-4 to TRBJ1-2, with 10 positions matching TRBD1. The V segment lost 3 bases and the J segment 8 bases; nucleotides outside the gene matches: 3. Germline V gives CDR1 MRHNA, CDR2 SNTAGT. The CDR3 length is 13 residues. As DNA, the CDR3 is TGTGCCAGCAGTGAAGGGACAGGGGACGGCTACACCTTC. Residues: CASSEGTGDGYTF.

The chain is built from TRBV5-1 and TRBJ1-3; D might be TRBD1 (6 bases). Trimming cost V 3 bases and J 0 bases, with 13 bases left between them. The CDR3 runs to 16 residues. Germline loops: CDR1 SGHRS, CDR2 YFSETQ. The CDR3 spells CASSWGQQGSGNTIYF. The CDR3 DNA reads TGCGCCAGCAGCTGGGGGCAACAGGGCTCTGGAAACACCATATATTTT.

This chain links TRBV5-6 with TRBJ1-5; possibly TRBD1 for D (5 bases). This CDR3 contains 17 residues. V was clipped by 0 bases and J by 0 bases, with 13 bases between them. Germline loops: CDR1 SGHDT, CDR2 YYEEEE. Here the CDR3 reads CASSLAGTEYSNQPQHF. For the CDR3, the DNA is TGTGCCAGCAGCTTGGCCGGGACCGAATATAGCAATCAGCCCCAGCATTTT.

This clone turned up a few times. The chain recombines TRBV5-5 with TRBJ1-6, with a tentative D call TRBD1 (6 bases). This CDR3 has 18 residues. The V and J ends lost 0 bases and 6 bases respectively, with 19 bases between them. From germline, CDR1 is SGHKS and CDR2 YYEKEE (reference sequence). The DNA of the CDR3 is TGTGCCAGCAGCTTGGCCGGCCAGGGGACTCCTGGTAATTCACCCCTCCACTTT. Its translation: CASSLAGQGTPGNSPLHF. The full variable domain, completed using reference TRBV5-5 and TRBJ1-6, is DAGVTQSPTHLIKTRGQQVTLRCSPISGHKSVSWYQQVLGQGPQFIFQYYEKEERGRGNFPDRFSARQFPNYSSELNVNALLLGDSALYLCASSLAGQGTPGNSPLHFGNGTRLTVT.

The gene calls are TRBV11-2 and TRBJ2-7; no clear D gene. There are 13 residues in the CDR3. The germline V and J ends were trimmed by 0 bases and 5 bases, with 8 bases remaining between them. Germline-derived CDR1 and CDR2 are SGHAT and FQNNGV. In DNA form, the CDR3 reads TGTGCCAGCAGCTTAGACCAGGCCCACGAGCAGTACTTC. It encodes CASSLDQAHEQYF.

The J gene is TRBJ1-4, the V gene TRBV10-3, with a possible D match to TRBD1 (6 bases). The V gene's germline CDR1 is ENHRY and CDR2 SYGVKD. V lost 6 bases, J lost 10 bases, and 12 bases lay in between. This CDR3 is built from 12 residues. The DNA of the CDR3 is TGTGCCATCAGCCACAGGGAAGGAAAACTGTTTTTT. This gives the protein CAISHREGKLFF.

The V gene is TRBV5-1, the J gene TRBJ2-5, with 8 bases aligning to TRBD1. V was clipped by 0 bases and J by 6 bases; unmatched bases: 4. There are 14 residues in the CDR3. Germline CDR1 is SGHRS and CDR2 is YFSETQ. The CDR3 DNA follows: TGCGCCAGCAGCTTGGCCGGGACAGGAAAGACCCAGTACTTC. Amino acid sequence: CASSLAGTGKTQYF.

The rearrangement joins TRBV30 to TRBJ2-5; 10 bases match TRBD1. V lost 3 bases to trimming and J lost 4 bases; unmatched junction nucleotides: 5. Germline CDR1 reads GTSNPN; CDR2 reads SVGIG (reference sequence). This CDR3 is built from 14 residues. CDR3 in DNA: TGTGCCTGGAGAGGGACAGGGGTCCGAGAGACCCAGTACTTC. Translation: CAWRGTGVRETQYF.

The chain couples TRBV27 to TRBJ2-1; D is possibly TRBD1 (5 bases). CDR1 is MNHEY and CDR2 is SMNVEV in the germline V gene (reference sequence). The CDR3 extends over 17 amino acids. V was cut by 5 bases and J by 7 bases, with 24 bases left in between. CDR3 region: CASSRTPQGKMLNEQFF. CDR3 nucleotide sequence: TGTGCCAGCAGTCGAACCCCTCAGGGAAAAATGTTAAATGAGCAGTTCTTC.

This sequence joins TRBV20-1 and TRBJ2-5; D is ambiguous. Germline CDR1 is DFQATT and CDR2 is SNEGSKA (reference sequence). Trimming removed 4 bases at V and 7 bases at J, with 7 bases between. The CDR3 loop spans 10 amino acids. The CDR3 spells CSATHGTQYF. CDR3 coding DNA: TGCAGTGCTACACATGGGACCCAGTACTTC.

The chain combines TRBV7-3 with TRBJ1-1, with unresolved D. Germline values: CDR1 SGHTA, CDR2 FQGTGA. The CDR3 spans 16 residues. V lost 0 bases and J lost 0, with 11 bases in between. This CDR3 is CASSLTVGRMNTEAFF. In DNA, the CDR3 is TGTGCCAGCAGCTTAACCGTAGGTAGGATGAACACTGAAGCTTTCTTT.

The gene calls are TRBV7-9 and TRBJ1-1; D remains ambiguous. This CDR3 is built from 13 residues. CDR1 and CDR2 from the germline V gene are SEHNR and FQNEAQ (reference sequence). Deletions cut 2 bases from V and 6 bases from J, with 10 bases between. The CDR3 reads CASSLWTMAEAFF. CDR3 coding DNA: TGTGCCAGCAGCTTATGGACGATGGCTGAAGCTTTCTTT. Full variable domain (missing parts from reference TRBV7-9 and TRBJ1-1): DTGVSQNPRHKITKRGQNVTFRCDPISEHNRLYWYRQTLGQGPEFLTYFQNEAQLEKSRLLSDRFSAERPKGSFSTLEIQRTEQGDSAMYLCASSLWTMAEAFFGQGTRLTVV.

This clone was seen once. The chain combines TRBV5-5 with TRBJ1-2; 7 bases are a match to TRBD1. This CDR3 comprises 14 residues. Germline V lookup: CDR1 SGHKS, CDR2 YYEKEE (reference sequence). V dropped 4 bases and J dropped 2; count of bases not matched to a gene: 5. CDR3 nucleotide sequence: TGTGCCAGCAGCACCGCGACAGGGAACTATGGCTACACCTTC. It specifies CASSTATGNYGYTF.

This clone turned up a few times. The chain couples TRBV7-2 to TRBJ2-7; perhaps TRBD1 as D (5 bases). The CDR3 runs to 14 residues. Germline V gives CDR1 SGHTA, CDR2 FQGNSA. V was trimmed by 4 bases and J by 0 bases, leaving 10 bases between them. CDR3 in amino acids: CASSSGHSSYEQYF. Here the CDR3 DNA reads TGTGCCAGCAGCTCTGGACATAGCTCCTACGAGCAGTACTTC.

In this sample, this clone turned up once. V gene TRBV9 combines with J gene TRBJ1-2; D possibly corresponds to TRBD1 (6 bases). Germline CDR1 is SGDLS and CDR2 is YYNGEE. CDR3 length: 13 amino acids. V was trimmed by 4 bases and J by 2 bases, leaving 9 bases between them. The CDR3 region is CASSPTGNYGYTF. The CDR3 region has the DNA TGTGCCAGCAGCCCAACAGGGAACTATGGCTACACCTTC.

The rearrangement uses TRBV6-1 and TRBJ1-6, with 7 bases lining up with TRBD1. The CDR3 is 13 residues long. Trimming cost V 8 bases and J 10 bases; bases outside gene matches: 8. CDR1 is MNHNS and CDR2 is SASEGT in the germline V gene. CDR3 in DNA: TGTGCCAGCGCGACAGGGTATGACTCACCCCTCCACTTT. Protein product: CASATGYDSPLHF.

The genes are TRBV15 and TRBJ1-1, with D tentatively TRBD1 (5 bases). V shed 0 bases and J shed 1 base, with 15 bases lying between them. The CDR3 consists of 17 residues. The germline V gene has CDR1 LNHNV and CDR2 YYDKDF (reference sequence). The CDR3 DNA sequence: TGTGCCACCAGCAGAGATCAAGGGGAAGGAGCGAACACTGAAGCTTTCTTT. Its protein is CATSRDQGEGANTEAFF.

This rearrangement joins TRBV5-5 to TRBJ2-7; 10 bases are a match to TRBD2. This CDR3 region has 15 residues. Trimming removed 0 bases from V and 3 bases from J; junction bases left unmatched: 3. The germline V gene has CDR1 SGHKS and CDR2 YYEKEE (reference sequence). The CDR3 reads CASSLALAGDYEQYF. In DNA form, the CDR3 reads TGTGCCAGCAGCTTGGCTCTAGCGGGGGACTACGAGCAGTACTTC.

The V call is TRBV18, the J call TRBJ2-5; D is unresolved. V was cut by 0 bases and J by 5 bases, with 4 bases left in between. Per the germline V gene, CDR1 is KGHSH and CDR2 is LQKENI. This CDR3 region has 12 residues. The CDR3 region is CASSPPGETQYF. The CDR3 DNA reads as TGTGCCAGCTCACCACCGGGGGAGACCCAGTACTTC.

V usage is TRBV15 and J usage is TRBJ2-7; a possible D gene is TRBD2 (6 bases). CDR1 and CDR2 (germline): LNHNV, YYDKDF (reference sequence). The CDR3 contains 15 residues. Trimming removed 0 bases at V and 6 bases at J, with 15 bases between. CDR3 sequence (DNA): TGTGCCACCAGCAGAGATCCGGCGGGGAAGGGCGAGCAGTACTTC. Its protein is CATSRDPAGKGEQYF.

This CDR3 is CASSLGQGVVDEQFF. The CDR3 region has the DNA TGTGCCAGCAGCTTGGGACAGGGGGTAGTAGATGAGCAGTTCTTC. The chain carries TRBV5-4 and TRBJ2-1; 9 bases align to TRBD1. J gave up 8 bases and V 0 bases, and 6 bases lay outside the gene matches. This CDR3 spans 15 amino acids. Germline V CDR1 and CDR2: SGHNT, YYREEE (reference sequence).

V and J are TRBV7-9 and TRBJ2-7; 9 bases line up with TRBD1. The V segment lost 1 base and the J segment 6 bases; nucleotides outside the gene matches: 4. Germline V gives CDR1 SEHNR, CDR2 FQNEAQ (reference sequence). There are 14 residues in the CDR3. CDR3 protein: CASSLGTGVPEQYF. The CDR3, as DNA: TGTGCCAGCAGCTTAGGGACAGGGGTGCCCGAGCAGTACTTC.

The chain employs TRBV6-1 and TRBJ1-1, with D uncertain. The CDR3 is 13 amino acids. Germline V gives CDR1 MNHNS, CDR2 SASEGT. The V gene lost 1 base and the J gene lost 1 base, with 4 bases spanning the gap. CDR3 sequence: CASSEEGNTEAFF. DNA for the CDR3: TGTGCCAGCAGTGAAGAGGGGAACACTGAAGCTTTCTTT.

This rearrangement joins TRBV15 to TRBJ2-2; 10 bases fit TRBD2. The CDR3 has 16 amino acids. CDR1 and CDR2 from the germline V gene are LNHNV and YYDKDF (reference sequence). Germline trimming cut 5 bases from V and 4 bases from J; bases unmatched to any gene: 7. In DNA, the CDR3 is TGTGCCACCAGCGTACAACTAGCGGGACGCACCGGGGAGCTGTTTTTT. This sequence encodes CATSVQLAGRTGELFF.